The 27 T cell receptor beta chains presented below share a single source sample, sequenced in a study of blood T cells in healthy people across ages. Alongside a J-beta primer mix, a sample-barcoded 5' primer served in a second PCR lasting roughly 6 to 11 cycles. TCRdb re-derived calls from the 5' RACE reads in MiXCR, one entry per CDR3 protein. The sample contains hundreds of thousands of distinct CDR3 sequences, 35% to 40% of which appear only once. Source material: blood. These receptor sequences come from a man between 18 and 35 years old in good health.

This clonotype showed up just a few times. The gene calls are TRBV6-2 or TRBV6-3 and TRBJ2-6; a possible D gene is TRBD1 (6 bases). CDR1 and CDR2 from the germline V gene are MNHEY and SVGEGT. Trimming left V 5 bases short and J 2 bases short, with 10 bases between. CDR3 length: 15 amino acids. The CDR3 here is CASSDEGAGANVLTF. The CDR3 bases are TGTGCCAGCAGTGACGAGGGGGCTGGGGCCAACGTCCTGACTTTC.

A note on this clonotype: A single base separates this from a much larger clone, so it may be a read error. The chain is built from TRBV4-1 and TRBJ2-1; D gene ambiguous. This CDR3 has 12 residues. Germline V CDR1 and CDR2: MGHRA, YSYEKL. Trimming removed 3 bases at V and 6 bases at J, with 6 bases between. The CDR3 sequence: CASSHGANEQFF. For the CDR3, the DNA is TGCGCCAGCAGCCATGGAGCCAATGAGCAGTTCTTC.

The V gene is TRBV4-3, the J gene TRBJ1-4, with D possibly matching TRBD1 (5 bases). The CDR3 contains 14 residues. Trimming took 4 bases from V and 7 from J, leaving 13 bases between them. Germline V gene lookup returns CDR1 LGHNA and CDR2 YSLEER. The CDR3 region has the DNA TGCGCCAGCAGCCGAGAGAGAAGGGGTGAAAAACTGTTTTTT. This gives the protein CASSRERRGEKLFF.

A remark on this clonotype: The junction departs from germline at one end; a sequencing error may be responsible. This sequence joins TRBV10-3 and TRBJ1-5; TRBD1 matches 12 bases. Per the germline V gene, CDR1 is ENHRY and CDR2 is SYGVKD. The CDR3 length is 15 residues. CDR3 residues: CAISGDRGRGQSQHF. In DNA, the CDR3 is TGTGCCATCAGTGGGGACAGGGGGCGAGGTCAGTCCCAGCATTTT.

This chain joins TRBV5-1 and TRBJ2-2; D may be TRBD2 (6 bases). Germline CDR1 and CDR2: SGHRS and YFSETQ. CDR3 length: 16 residues. The V end was cut by 5 bases, the J end by 0 bases, with 14 bases between. This CDR3 reads CASRPERAANTGELFF. DNA for the CDR3: TGCGCCAGCAGGCCCGAGCGGGCCGCGAACACCGGGGAGCTGTTTTTT.

The chain is built from TRBV20-1 and TRBJ2-4; 7 positions agree with TRBD2. The J call may be incorrect, as the DNA end agrees better with TRBJ2-7. The CDR3 length is 15 residues. Germline loops: CDR1 DFQATT, CDR2 SNEGSKA (reference sequence). CDR3 bases: TGCAGTGTTAGGGGAGGGACGGACGCTTTGGACGAGCAGTACTTC. This gives the protein CSVRGGTDALDEQYF.

The gene calls are TRBV2 and TRBJ1-6, with unresolved D. V was pared by 2 bases and J by 9 bases, with 11 bases between. CDR3 length equals 14 residues. Germline V gives CDR1 SNHLY, CDR2 FYNNEI. CDR3 in amino acids: CASSESGTGSPLHF. The CDR3 nucleotides are TGTGCCAGCAGTGAAAGCGGTACGGGTTCACCCCTCCACTTT. The whole variable domain, remainder taken from reference TRBV2 and TRBJ1-6, is EPEVTQTPSHQVTQMGQEVILRCVPISNHLYFYWYRQILGQKVEFLVSFYNNEISEKSEIFDDQFSVERPDGSNFTLKIRSTKLEDSAMYFCASSESGTGSPLHFGNGTRLTVT.

This chain joins TRBV12-3 or TRBV12-4 and TRBJ2-7; tentative D call: TRBD2 (7 bases). This CDR3 spans 15 amino acids. V was cut by 3 bases and J by 4 bases, with 16 bases left in between. The CDR3 sequence: CASSLGTGGHYEQYF. CDR3 bases: TGTGCCAGCAGTTTGGGGACCGGGGGGCATTACGAGCAGTACTTC.

The rearrangement links TRBV2 to TRBJ1-4; D is uncertain. The V gene lost 4 bases and the J gene lost 3 bases, with 9 bases spanning the gap. The length of the CDR3 is 14 residues. Germline CDR1 reads SNHLY; CDR2 reads FYNNEI. The DNA for the CDR3 is TGTGCCAGCAGTGTCCGGGCCGCTAATGAAAAACTGTTTTTT. The encoded protein is CASSVRAANEKLFF.

This chain joins TRBV4-2 and TRBJ2-7; D remains ambiguous. The CDR3 is made up of 16 amino acids. The germline V gene encodes CDR1 LGHNA and CDR2 YNFKEQ. Trimming removed 1 base from V and 0 bases from J, with 13 bases in between. The CDR3: CASSQVLGTTSYEQYF. The CDR3 DNA reads TGTGCCAGCAGCCAAGTTCTTGGCACTACCTCCTACGAGCAGTACTTC.

This clonotype was detected many times. The chain uses TRBV4-3 and TRBJ1-2, with a tentative D call TRBD1 (5 bases). CDR3 size: 12 residues. Germline CDR1 and CDR2: LGHNA and YSLEER. The germline V and J ends were trimmed by 4 bases and 6 bases, with 9 bases remaining between them. CDR3 in DNA: TGCGCCAGCAGCCCGGAAGGGGATGGCTACACCTTC. This sequence encodes CASSPEGDGYTF.

DNA for the CDR3: TGCAGTGCTAGAGGACAGGGGAGAAACGGCTATGGCTACACCTTC. This gives the protein CSARGQGRNGYGYTF. The gene calls are TRBV20-1 and TRBJ1-2; 8 nucleotides line up with TRBD1. The V gene's germline CDR1 is DFQATT and CDR2 SNEGSKA (reference sequence). The CDR3 has 15 residues. V lost 1 base and J lost 4; bases outside the gene matches: 8.

The chain joins TRBV7-2 to TRBJ1-5; tentative D call: TRBD1 (5 bases). The CDR3 is made up of 17 amino acids. CDR1 is SGHTA and CDR2 is FQGNSA in the germline V gene. Trimming shortened V by 1 base and J by 2 bases, and 15 bases separated the two germline ends. The CDR3 sequence: CASSLVRDAGGNQPQHF. CDR3 nucleotides: TGTGCCAGCAGCTTAGTGCGGGACGCGGGCGGCAATCAGCCCCAGCATTTT.

This clonotype was recorded a few times. The V gene is TRBV2, the J gene TRBJ1-2, with 7 bases fitting TRBD1. The ends lost 6 bases at V and 10 bases at J; junction bases unmatched: 8. The CDR3 extends over 12 amino acids. CDR1 SNHLY and CDR2 FYNNEI come from the germline V gene. CDR3 coding DNA: TGTGCCAGCAGCGGAGGGGGCACCTACTACACCTTC. This gives the protein CASSGGGTYYTF.

The chain carries TRBV5-6 and TRBJ2-4; TRBD1 matches 8 bases. Gene TRBJ2-5 matches the end of the DNA better, so the J call may be wrong. The CDR3 length is 14 residues. Germline V gene lookup returns CDR1 SGHDT and CDR2 YYEEEE. The CDR3 reads CAGILTGAQETQYF. CDR3 coding DNA: TGTGCCGGCATCCTGACAGGGGCTCAAGAGACCCAGTACTTC.

This clonotype appeared a single time. The chain links TRBV5-1 to TRBJ1-1; D is uncertain. V was shortened by 3 bases and J by 1 base, with 10 bases between the two germline ends. Looked up from germline, CDR1 is SGHRS and CDR2 is YFSETQ. The length of the CDR3 is 14 residues. The CDR3 bases are TGCGCCAGCAGCTGGGAAACAAGGAACACTGAAGCTTTCTTT. Encoded protein: CASSWETRNTEAFF.

This clonotype was seen ten or more times. The rearrangement joins TRBV12-3 or TRBV12-4 to TRBJ2-5, with a possible D match to TRBD2 (7 bases). Trimming stripped 0 bases from V and 2 bases from J, with 10 bases between. CDR3 length equals 15 residues. For the CDR3, the DNA is TGTGCCAGCAGTTTAGCGGGGGGGCTACAAGAGACCCAGTACTTC. Translation: CASSLAGGLQETQYF.

The chain couples TRBV5-1 to TRBJ2-1, with TRBD2 as a possible D gene (6 bases). The DNA end is more similar to TRBJ2-7, so the J call may be wrong. The CDR3 has 14 residues. Germline V gene sequence: CDR1 SGHRS, CDR2 YFSETQ. Written as DNA, the CDR3 is TGCGCCAGCAGCTTCGCGGGGAGGTACAATGAGCAGTACTTC. This sequence encodes CASSFAGRYNEQYF.

The V call is TRBV7-9, the J call TRBJ1-6; 7 bases map to TRBD1. The J segment lost 8 bases and the V segment lost 5 bases, leaving 12 bases of the junction unmatched. CDR3 size: 16 residues. Germline loops: CDR1 SEHNR, CDR2 FQNEAQ (reference sequence). Here the CDR3 DNA reads TGTGCCAGCAGCGCCTGGGACAGAGCCTTTGATTCACCCCTCCACTTT. It translates to CASSAWDRAFDSPLHF.

The J gene is TRBJ1-3, the V gene TRBV4-1; D is uncertain. The germline V gene encodes CDR1 MGHRA and CDR2 YSYEKL. CDR3 length: 17 amino acids. V was pared by 0 bases and J by 0 bases, with 12 bases between. DNA of the CDR3: TGCGCCAGCAGCCAAGATGGTCGGGGAATCTCTGGAAACACCATATATTTT. Translated, it gives CASSQDGRGISGNTIYF.

This clonotype was found many times. This rearrangement joins TRBV20-1 to TRBJ1-2, with D maybe TRBD1 (5 bases). The CDR3 has 15 residues. Germline CDR1 DFQATT, CDR2 SNEGSKA (reference sequence). V dropped 1 base and J dropped 2 bases, with 14 bases sitting between them. The CDR3 DNA reads as TGCAGTGCTAGAGCCCTTCAGGGTGGGAACTATGGCTACACCTTC. This sequence encodes CSARALQGGNYGYTF.

This clonotype has a handful of counts. The V and J genes are TRBV10-3 and TRBJ2-2, with no clear D. The CDR3 has 14 amino acids. Germline loops: CDR1 ENHRY, CDR2 SYGVKD. Trimming took off 5 bases at V and 3 bases at J, with 10 bases between the two ends. In DNA, the CDR3 is TGTGCCATCAGTTATAAAGGCGACACCGGGGAGCTGTTTTTT. Residues: CAISYKGDTGELFF.

The genes are TRBV27 and TRBJ2-5; 8 nucleotides agree with TRBD1. Germline V gene data show CDR1 as MNHEY and CDR2 as SMNVEV (reference sequence). The CDR3 runs 15 residues. The ends lost 7 bases at V and 11 bases at J; junction bases unmatched: 18. CDR3 nucleotides: TGTGCCAGCAACGAATCAGGGGGCCCGCTCAATGAGCAGTACTTC. It yields the protein CASNESGGPLNEQYF.

This clonotype was recorded a few times. The rearrangement uses TRBV2 and TRBJ1-1, with 8 bases that match TRBD1. Germline CDR1 is SNHLY and CDR2 is FYNNEI. The J segment lost 3 bases and the V segment lost 6 bases, leaving 6 bases of the junction unmatched. This CDR3 region has 14 residues. The CDR3 region is CASRLQGVDTEAFF. DNA for the CDR3: TGTGCCAGCAGGCTACAGGGGGTGGACACTGAAGCTTTCTTT.

This clonotype was seen at least ten times. The rearrangement links TRBV6-5 to TRBJ1-1; maybe TRBD1 (5 bases). This CDR3 is built from 16 residues. Germline V lookup: CDR1 MNHEY, CDR2 SVGAGI. The V and J ends lost 7 bases and 0 bases respectively, with 18 bases between them. This CDR3 reads CASNPRGEGMNTEAFF. CDR3 coding DNA: TGTGCCAGCAATCCCCGGGGGGAGGGGATGAACACTGAAGCTTTCTTT.

This clonotype showed up many times. V gene TRBV7-2 combines with J gene TRBJ2-3; 9 bases fit TRBD1. The ends lost 4 bases at V and 4 bases at J; junction bases unmatched: 12. Germline V CDR1 and CDR2: SGHTA, FQGNSA. The CDR3 extends over 17 amino acids. CDR3 protein: CASSSLDRGFIADTQYF. The CDR3 region has the DNA TGTGCCAGCAGCTCATTGGACAGGGGATTTATCGCAGATACGCAGTATTTT.

This clonotype was seen only a few times. The chain employs TRBV12-3 or TRBV12-4 and TRBJ2-5; 14 bases line up with TRBD2. The CDR3 covers 17 residues. Trimming cost V 7 bases and J 11 bases; bases outside gene matches: 18. CDR3 nucleotide sequence: TGTGCCAGCACCGCACCGGGACTAGCGGGGGCGTACAATGAGCAGTACTTC. Amino acid sequence: CASTAPGLAGAYNEQYF.